This T cell receptor beta chain derives from a study of blood T cell repertoires in COVID-19. Study summary: Acute and convalescent COVID-19 specimens originated in the United States, Italy and Spain. PBMCs, B-cell-depleted T cells, or T cells provided the cDNA or gDNA that made up the material.

As handled by the study authors: Cell counts per sample came from amplifying reference gene primers. The method was immunoSEQ multiplex PCR; TCRdb's version includes in-frame clones alone and lacks a portion of them. That table supplies the V and J calls and clone size; D and trimming were determined from the DNA. The table lists 150,000 to 200,000 clones, around 80% of them singletons. This clone has a handful of counts. Germline V gives CDR1 SNHLY, CDR2 FYNNEI. Trimming removed 6 bases at V and 8 bases at J, with 17 bases between. The CDR3 has 15 residues. Specimen: PBMCs or T cells enriched from blood (not recorded which). This rearrangement joins TRBV2 to TRBJ1-6; D might be TRBD1 (5 bases). This receptor was identified in a man between 40 and 49 years old who had recovered from COVID-19. CDR3 residues: CASSKPGTRDSPLHF. DNA for the CDR3: TGTGCCAGCAGCAAGCCCGGGACTAGGGATTCACCCCTCCACTTT.